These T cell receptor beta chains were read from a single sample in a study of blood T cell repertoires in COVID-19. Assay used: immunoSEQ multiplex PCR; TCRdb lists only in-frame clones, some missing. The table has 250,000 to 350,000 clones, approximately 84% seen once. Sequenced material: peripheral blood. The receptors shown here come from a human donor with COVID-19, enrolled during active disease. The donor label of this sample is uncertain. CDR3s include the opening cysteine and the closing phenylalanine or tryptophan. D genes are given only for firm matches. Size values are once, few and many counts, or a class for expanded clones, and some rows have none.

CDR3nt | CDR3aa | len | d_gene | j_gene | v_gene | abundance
TGTGCCAGCAGCTTGGCAGGGGGCATTGAGCAGTTCTTC | CASSLAGGIEQFF | 13 | TRBD1 | TRBJ2-1 | TRBV5-4 | NA
TGTGCCAGCAGCTTGTATGGAGGCTCTGGAAACACCATATATTTT | CASSLYGGSGNTIYF | 15 | NA | TRBJ1-3 | TRBV7-3 | few
TGTGCCAGCAGTGACCCGGGGGCAGATACGCAGTATTTT | CASSDPGADTQYF | 13 | NA | TRBJ2-3 | TRBV2 | NA
TGCGCCAGCAGTGAACAGCGGGGGCCGAAGGAGGGCTACACCTTC | CASSEQRGPKEGYTF | 15 | NA | TRBJ1-2 | TRBV10-2 | NA
TGTGCCAGCAGACTTGACGGGACTAGGATGACAGATACGCAGTATTTT | CASRLDGTRMTDTQYF | 16 | TRBD2 | TRBJ2-3 | TRBV6-4 | NA
TGTGCCAGCAGGGGCCCTGACGAGCAGTACTTC | CASRGPDEQYF | 11 | NA | TRBJ2-7 | TRBV7-9 | few
TGTGCCAGCAGTTACTCGCGTGTTTCAACTGAAGCTTTCTTT | CASSYSRVSTEAFF | 14 | NA | TRBJ1-1 | TRBV6-6 | NA
TGCGCCAGCAGCCTAGCGGGAGAGAGGGGGCAAGAGACCCAGTACTTC | CASSLAGERGQETQYF | 16 | TRBD2 | TRBJ2-5 | TRBV5-1 | NA
TGTGCCAGCAGGGGACCATCCGGGACAGGGGCCGCTAGGGGGAAACTGTTTTTT | CASRGPSGTGAARGKLFF | 18 | TRBD1 | TRBJ1-4 | TRBV28 | NA
TGTGCCAGCACCGAATCGACAGGGGCCAGGGGCTACACCTTC | CASTESTGARGYTF | 14 | TRBD1 | TRBJ1-2 | TRBV28 | NA
TGTGCCAGCAGCCGACAGATGGTCTCCTACGAGCAGTACTTC | CASSRQMVSYEQYF | 14 | NA | TRBJ2-7 | TRBV5-4 | NA
TGTGCCAGTAGCTGGAGGACAGGGGGAGAGGTGAACACTGAAGCTTTCTTT | CASSWRTGGEVNTEAFF | 17 | TRBD1 | TRBJ1-1 | TRBV19 | NA
TGCGCCAGCAGCCAAGACAGGGAAGGAAAACTGTTTTTT | CASSQDREGKLFF | 13 | NA | TRBJ1-4 | TRBV4-1 | NA
TGTGCCAGCAGCCTTCAGGGGGTTCTTCAGCCCCAGCATTTT | CASSLQGVLQPQHF | 14 | TRBD1 | TRBJ1-5 | TRBV3-1/TRBV3-2 | NA
TGCGCCAGCAGCCCGGACAGGGAGGAGACCCAGTACTTC | CASSPDREETQYF | 13 | TRBD1 | TRBJ2-5 | TRBV4-3 | NA
TGCGCCAGCAGCTTGGACTACAACTTAGGCCAGACCCAGTACTTC | CASSLDYNLGQTQYF | 15 | NA | TRBJ2-5 | TRBV5-1 | NA
TGTGCCAGCAGCTTAGGAGGTACGCAGTATTTT | CASSLGGTQYF | 11 | NA | TRBJ2-3 | TRBV11-1 | NA
TGTGCCAGCAGCTTAGATGGGGGCCCTGATACGCAGTATTTT | CASSLDGGPDTQYF | 14 | NA | TRBJ2-3 | TRBV7-9 | NA
TGTGCCAGCAGCTTTCTGACAGGGACCAACACCGGGGAGCTGTTTTTT | CASSFLTGTNTGELFF | 16 | TRBD1 | TRBJ2-2 | TRBV5-5 | NA
TGTGCCAGCAGTTTAGGACAGGGGGACACCGGGGAGCTGTTTTTT | CASSLGQGDTGELFF | 15 | TRBD1 | TRBJ2-2 | TRBV7-8 | NA
TGTGCCAGCAGCCCTAGGACAGGGTTAATCGGAGGCTACACCTTC | CASSPRTGLIGGYTF | 15 | TRBD1 | TRBJ1-2 | TRBV7-3 | NA
TGTGCCAGCAAACGGACAGCCCAAGAGACCCAGTACTTC | CASKRTAQETQYF | 13 | NA | TRBJ2-5 | TRBV28 | NA
TGCAGCGTTGGCCGAGACAATGAGCAGTTCTTC | CSVGRDNEQFF | 11 | NA | TRBJ2-1 | TRBV29-1 | NA
TGTGCCAGCAGCGGGGGCGCCTCAGAAGCTTTCTTT | CASSGGASEAFF | 12 | NA | TRBJ1-1 | TRBV9 | NA
TGTGCCAGCAGTCCCCAGGGCCCCTACGAGCAGTACTTC | CASSPQGPYEQYF | 13 | NA | TRBJ2-7 | TRBV27 | NA
TGTGCCAGCAGTCAGGGATCCAGCGGGAGCTACGAGCAGTACTTC | CASSQGSSGSYEQYF | 15 | TRBD2 | TRBJ2-7 | TRBV6-6 | once
TGTGCCAGCAGCCAAAACGGCTGGGCCGGGACCCAGTACTTC | CASSQNGWAGTQYF | 14 | NA | TRBJ2-5 | TRBV7-3 | NA
TGTGCCAGCAGCTTTGGCGGTTACAATGAGCAGTTCTTC | CASSFGGYNEQFF | 13 | NA | TRBJ2-1 | TRBV7-2 | NA
TGTGCCAGCAGCGCTGACAGGGGCTTGTCTGGGGCCAACGTCCTGACTTTC | CASSADRGLSGANVLTF | 17 | TRBD1 | TRBJ2-6 | TRBV9 | NA
TGTGCCAGCAGTTACGCGGGACTAGGACTAGATACGCAGTATTTT | CASSYAGLGLDTQYF | 15 | TRBD2 | TRBJ2-3 | TRBV7-2 | NA
TGTGCCAGCAGCTTAGGTGGTCGGGGACAGAGAAATTCACCCCTCCACTTT | CASSLGGRGQRNSPLHF | 17 | TRBD1 | TRBJ1-6 | TRBV13 | NA
TGCGCCAGCAGGTGGGGACAGGGATGTGAAAAACTGTTTTTT | CASRWGQGCEKLFF | 14 | TRBD1 | TRBJ1-4 | TRBV5-1 | NA
TGTGCCATCACAGGACTAGCGGGAGGGGGACTTTCGGGTGAGCAGTTCTTC | CAITGLAGGGLSGEQFF | 17 | TRBD2 | TRBJ2-1 | TRBV10-3 | NA
TGTGCCAGCAGTCGAACCGGGACTAGTCGGGGGAGCTCCTACGAGCAGTACTTC | CASSRTGTSRGSSYEQYF | 18 | TRBD2 | TRBJ2-7 | TRBV6-6 | NA
TGTGCCAGCCAGGGACAGGCGCTTCCCAGCAATCAGCCCCAGCATTTT | CASQGQALPSNQPQHF | 16 | TRBD1 | TRBJ1-5 | TRBV7-8 | NA
TGTGCCAGCAGCTTGGGTCAACGGGGGTACGCTGAAGCTTTCTTT | CASSLGQRGYAEAFF | 15 | NA | TRBJ1-1 | TRBV5-6 | NA
TGTGCCACCTGCCAGGCCGTCTCCTCTGGGGCCAACGTCCTGACTTTC | CATCQAVSSGANVLTF | 16 | NA | TRBJ2-6 | TRBV15 | few
TGTGCCAGCAGCTTCACAGAACAGAGCTCCTACAATGAGCAGTTCTTC | CASSFTEQSSYNEQFF | 16 | NA | TRBJ2-1 | TRBV11-2 | NA
TGTGCCAGCAGCCCCCTAGTCGGGGGTCGGGTCTATGGCTACACCTTC | CASSPLVGGRVYGYTF | 16 | NA | TRBJ1-2 | TRBV7-9 | NA
TGTGCCAGCAGGCGTAGTGGGGCCAACGTCCTGACTTTC | CASRRSGANVLTF | 13 | NA | TRBJ2-6 | TRBV28 | once
TGTGCCAGCAGAATAGACAGGGTTAACACTGAAGCTTTCTTT | CASRIDRVNTEAFF | 14 | TRBD1 | TRBJ1-1 | TRBV28 | NA
TGCGCCAGCAGCGGGCTAGCGCTTCAGGAGCAGTTCTTC | CASSGLALQEQFF | 13 | NA | TRBJ2-1 | TRBV4-1 | NA
TGTGCCAGCAGTTTACCAGGACAGTCCTATGGCTACACCTTC | CASSLPGQSYGYTF | 14 | NA | TRBJ1-2 | TRBV28 | NA
TGTGCCAGTAGTCAACAGGGTTCGGCTGAGACCCAGTACTTC | CASSQQGSAETQYF | 14 | NA | TRBJ2-5 | TRBV19 | NA
TGTGCCAGCAGTCCAGGGGATTATGGCTACACCTTC | CASSPGDYGYTF | 12 | NA | TRBJ1-2 | TRBV28 | NA
TGTGCCAGCAGCATCCGACAGGGAGGAAACACTGAAGCTTTCTTT | CASSIRQGGNTEAFF | 15 | TRBD1 | TRBJ1-1 | TRBV5-4 | NA
TGTGCCAGCAGCCCAGGGGGTCTGGGAACTGAAGCTTTCTTT | CASSPGGLGTEAFF | 14 | TRBD1 | TRBJ1-1 | TRBV6-1 | few
TGTGCCAGCAGCGACAGACTAGCAGGGGAGACCCAGTACTTC | CASSDRLAGETQYF | 14 | TRBD2 | TRBJ2-5 | TRBV9 | once
TGTGCCAGCAGCTCCAGGACTAGCGGGAGGTACAATGAGCAGTTCTTC | CASSSRTSGRYNEQFF | 16 | TRBD2 | TRBJ2-1 | TRBV7-8 | NA
TGTGCCATCAAGAATTTCGGGGACTCAGATACGCAGTATTTT | CAIKNFGDSDTQYF | 14 | NA | TRBJ2-3 | TRBV10-3 | NA
TGTGCCAGCAGCTCCGACAGGGTAGGAGAGACCCAGTACTTC | CASSSDRVGETQYF | 14 | TRBD1 | TRBJ2-5 | TRBV7-3 | NA
TGTGCCAGCACCCCTCGTGTTGTCGGTAACACTGAAGCTTTCTTT | CASTPRVVGNTEAFF | 15 | NA | TRBJ1-1 | TRBV7-9 | NA
TGTGCCAGCAGCTCCCAGGGAGGTATCAATGAGCAGTTCTTC | CASSSQGGINEQFF | 14 | NA | TRBJ2-1 | TRBV6-2/TRBV6-3 | NA
TGTGCCATCAGTGATGGGGGGAACTCTGGGGCCAACGTCCTGACTTTC | CAISDGGNSGANVLTF | 16 | NA | TRBJ2-6 | TRBV10-3 | few
TGTGCCAGCAGGAGCGGGCTGACCTCCTACGAGCAGTACTTC | CASRSGLTSYEQYF | 14 | NA | TRBJ2-7 | TRBV6-5 | NA
TGTGCCAGCAGCCTCGGAGCGGGAATGGCCAAAAACATTCAGTACTTC | CASSLGAGMAKNIQYF | 16 | TRBD2 | TRBJ2-4 | TRBV16 | NA
TGTGCCAGCAGCCCTACAGGGTCCTATGGCTACACCTTC | CASSPTGSYGYTF | 13 | NA | TRBJ1-2 | TRBV12-3/TRBV12-4 | NA
TGTACCCTTAATAAGGACAGTAACTATGGCTACACCTTC | CTLNKDSNYGYTF | 13 | NA | TRBJ1-2 | TRBV30 | NA
TGTGCCAGCAGCCGGACTAGCGGGAGGTTCAATGAGCAGTTCTTC | CASSRTSGRFNEQFF | 15 | TRBD2 | TRBJ2-1 | TRBV3-1/TRBV3-2 | NA
TGTGCCAGCAGTTTTTCTAGCGGGAGGGCCCTCAGCTACGAGCAGTACTTC | CASSFSSGRALSYEQYF | 17 | TRBD2 | TRBJ2-7 | TRBV28 | NA